The rows below give T cell receptor beta chains drawn from one sample of a study of blood T cell repertoires in COVID-19. TCRdb's table, derived via immunoSEQ multiplex PCR, lists solely in-frame clones and lacks some. The sample holds under 250,000 clones, more than 85% seen once. Sequencing input: peripheral blood. These receptors were taken from a man aged 55 to 70 with COVID-19, enrolled during active disease. Each CDR3 is given with its conserved first and last residue. The D gene is left open where the match is weak. Clone size is shown for a subset of rows, as once, few, many or a class of expanded clone.

D | J | V | size | DNA | CDR3
- | TRBJ1-1 | TRBV4-1 | - | TGCGCCAGCAGCCAAGGATGGGGTGGGCAGGGTGTCCTCGGGAACACTGAAGCTTTCTTT | CASSQGWGGQGVLGNTEAFF
TRBD2 | TRBJ2-3 | TRBV4-2 | - | TGTGCCAGCAGCCAAGGACTAGCGACAAACTCACGAAACACAGATACGCAGTATTTT | CASSQGLATNSRNTDTQYF
TRBD1 | TRBJ1-1 | TRBV6-5 | - | TGTGCCAGCAGGTTCAACAGGGGGGAAAGTACTGAAGCTTTCTTT | CASRFNRGESTEAFF
- | TRBJ1-4 | TRBV24-1 | - | TGTGCCACCAGTGATAAAGGGGCCACTAATGAAAAACTGTTTTTT | CATSDKGATNEKLFF
TRBD2 | TRBJ2-5 | TRBV27 | - | TGTGCCAGCAGTTTAAGGCGGGGGGAGCAAGAGACCCAGTACTTC | CASSLRRGEQETQYF
- | TRBJ2-2 | TRBV9 | - | TGTGCCAGCAGCGTACTTGCCAGGGGGGACGGGGAGCTGTTTTTT | CASSVLARGDGELFF
- | TRBJ1-1 | TRBV10-3 | - | TGTGCCATCTCCCTCGGAGGGACTGAAGCTTTCTTT | CAISLGGTEAFF
- | TRBJ1-5 | TRBV5-5 | - | TGTGCCAGCAGCTTGTTCGAACAGCAAAATCAGCCCCAGCATTTT | CASSLFEQQNQPQHF
TRBD2 | TRBJ2-6 | TRBV7-3 | - | TGTGCCAGCAGTTCTGCGGGGGTCGGGGCCAACGTCCTGACTTTC | CASSSAGVGANVLTF
TRBD2 | TRBJ2-2 | TRBV2 | few | TGTGCCAGCAGGGCTAGCGGGGGGGCGTCCGGGGAGCTGTTTTTT | CASRASGGASGELFF
TRBD1 | TRBJ2-7 | TRBV3-1/TRBV3-2 | - | TGTGCCAGCAGCCAGGAGACAGGGGGCCAGCAGTACTTC | CASSQETGGQQYF
- | TRBJ1-5 | TRBV30 | - | TGTGCCTGGAGTGGATCGGGGGGAGGTAGGAATCAGCCCCAGCATTTT | CAWSGSGGGRNQPQHF
TRBD1 | TRBJ2-4 | TRBV2 | - | TGTGCCAGCAGCCCAGGGGGCTTAGCCAAAAACATTCAGTACTTC | CASSPGGLAKNIQYF
- | TRBJ2-7 | TRBV25-1 | - | TGTGCCAGCAGTGGACCGTCCAGGGACGAGCAGTACTTC | CASSGPSRDEQYF
- | TRBJ2-5 | TRBV5-1 | - | TGCGCCAGCAGCTTGGGGCAGCAAGAGACCCAGTACTTC | CASSLGQQETQYF
- | TRBJ2-2 | TRBV24-1 | - | TGTGCCACCGCGCGGGGCACCGGGGAGCTGTTTTTT | CATARGTGELFF
- | TRBJ1-4 | TRBV11-2 | - | TGTGCCAGCAGCTTAGATCGGGAAAAACTGTTTTTT | CASSLDREKLFF
TRBD1 | TRBJ1-2 | TRBV28 | - | TGTGCCAGCAGCCCTTCCGGGACAGGGGGCGGCTACACCTTC | CASSPSGTGGGYTF
- | TRBJ2-7 | TRBV6-6 | once | TGTGCCAGCAGTTCAACGAGGACAGAAGGGCACGAGCAGTACTTC | CASSSTRTEGHEQYF
TRBD1 | TRBJ1-5 | TRBV6-5 | - | TGTGCCAGCATGGGACAGCTCTATAGCAATCAGCCCCAGCATTTT | CASMGQLYSNQPQHF
TRBD1 | TRBJ1-1 | TRBV10-3 | - | TGTGCCATCAGTGACAGGGGGCGGACCCTCACTGAAGCTTTCTTT | CAISDRGRTLTEAFF
- | TRBJ1-2 | TRBV6-1 | - | TGTGCCAGCAGTGAAATAAACAGGGCGAACTATGGCTACACCTTC | CASSEINRANYGYTF
- | TRBJ2-1 | TRBV5-8 | - | TGTGCCAGCCGCATTGGACAGACCACTTACAATGAGCAGTTCTTC | CASRIGQTTYNEQFF
- | TRBJ1-6 | TRBV7-9 | - | TGTGCCAGCAGCTTAGGAGAACGAGTTTATAATTCACCCCTCCACTTT | CASSLGERVYNSPLHF
- | TRBJ1-6 | TRBV27 | - | TGTGCCAGCAGATACACAGGGAACCATAATTCACCCCTCCACTTT | CASRYTGNHNSPLHF
TRBD1 | TRBJ2-7 | TRBV19 | once | TGTGCCAGTAGTACGGCCTACATTGTGGGGACAGGGGGAGTCTACGAGCAGTACTTC | CASSTAYIVGTGGVYEQYF
TRBD2 | TRBJ2-3 | TRBV10-1 | - | TGCGCCAGCAGTGAGCGGCTAGCGGCCGGGGATACGCAGTATTTT | CASSERLAAGDTQYF
- | TRBJ2-1 | TRBV27 | once | TGTGCCAGCAGTTCCGGACTGCTCTCCTACAATGAGCAGTTCTTC | CASSSGLLSYNEQFF
- | TRBJ2-7 | TRBV3-1/TRBV3-2 | - | TGTGCCAGCAGCCCTCCCTCCGGGAGCTCCTACGAGCAGTACTTC | CASSPPSGSSYEQYF
TRBD2 | TRBJ2-7 | TRBV5-5 | - | TGTGCCAGCAGCCAGGGACTAGACTACGAGCAGTACTTC | CASSQGLDYEQYF
TRBD1 | TRBJ1-2 | TRBV28 | few | TGTGCCAGCAGTCAGACAGGGTACTATGGCTACACCTTC | CASSQTGYYGYTF
TRBD2 | TRBJ2-3 | TRBV10-3 | - | TGTGCCATCAGAAGAGATAGCGGGAGCACAGATACGCAGTATTTT | CAIRRDSGSTDTQYF
TRBD1 | TRBJ1-5 | TRBV5-8 | - | TGTGCCAGCAGCTTACACAGGGGCAATAGCAATCAGCCCCAGCATTTT | CASSLHRGNSNQPQHF
- | TRBJ1-6 | TRBV11-2 | - | TGTGCCAGCAGCTTAGACAATAATTCACCCCTCCACTTT | CASSLDNNSPLHF
TRBD2 | TRBJ2-5 | TRBV3-1/TRBV3-2 | - | TGTGCCAGCACCCCGCGAAGCCTAGCGGGGGGCCCTAGGGTGCGGACCCAGTACTTC | CASTPRSLAGGPRVRTQYF
- | TRBJ1-2 | TRBV29-1 | - | TGCAGCGTTCTGGCCACAGGGTACAACGGCTACACCTTC | CSVLATGYNGYTF
TRBD2 | TRBJ2-1 | TRBV5-1 | - | TGCGCCAGCAGCTTAACTACTAGCGGGAGCAGCTCGGGTGAGCAGTTCTTC | CASSLTTSGSSSGEQFF